The entry below describes one TCR beta chain. The antigen is undetermined. The data were taken from a study of cytomegalovirus exposure and HLA in healthy donors. Broader study findings: In vitro testing confirmed three CMV-associated chains as specific for CMV antigens.

Deletions cut 8 bases from V and 4 bases from J, with 11 bases between. The germline CDR1 and CDR2 sequences are SEHNR and FQNEAQ (reference sequence). This CDR3 contains 12 residues. The protocol was immunoSEQ multiplex PCR, while the TCRdb copy is restricted to in-frame clones and leaves out a portion. The sample shows about 130,000 clones, roughly 87% of them seen only once. The TCR comes from a woman under 30 in good health and CMV-seronegative. This chain connects TRBV7-9 to TRBJ1-1; D ambiguous. The sample was PBMCs. CDR3 coding DNA: TGTGCCAGCTCCGTTCAGGCCACTGAAGCTTTCTTT. It yields the protein CASSVQATEAFF.